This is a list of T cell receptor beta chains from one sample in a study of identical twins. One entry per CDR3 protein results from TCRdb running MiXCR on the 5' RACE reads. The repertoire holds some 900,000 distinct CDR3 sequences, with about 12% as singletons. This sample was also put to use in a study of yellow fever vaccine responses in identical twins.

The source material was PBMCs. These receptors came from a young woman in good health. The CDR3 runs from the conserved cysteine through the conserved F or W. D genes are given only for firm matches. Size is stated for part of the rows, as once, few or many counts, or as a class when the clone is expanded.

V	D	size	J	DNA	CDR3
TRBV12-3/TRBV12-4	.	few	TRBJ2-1	TGTGCCAGCAGCCGTCCAGCGGTGAGCTCCTACAATGAGCAGTTCTTC	CASSRPAVSSYNEQFF
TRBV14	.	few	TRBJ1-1	TGTGCCAGCAGCCACAGGGGACGGAGCGGAACTGAAGCTTTCTTT	CASSHRGRSGTEAFF
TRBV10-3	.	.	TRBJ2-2	TGTGCCATCAGCCCAGGGATGTACACCGGGGAGCTGTTTTTT	CAISPGMYTGELFF
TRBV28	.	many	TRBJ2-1	TGTGCCAGCAGTAAAGATTCCCATGAGCAGTTCTTC	CASSKDSHEQFF
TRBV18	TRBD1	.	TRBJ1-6	TGTGCCAGCTCACCCGAAGGGACAGTATCAACACCCCTCCACTTT	CASSPEGTVSTPLHF
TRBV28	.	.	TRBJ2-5	TGTGCCAGCAGTTTAGGGACCGCTTGGGAGACCCAGTACTTC	CASSLGTAWETQYF
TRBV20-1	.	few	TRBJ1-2	TGCAGTGCTAGGGTCCAGAGGCGCTCGTTCTATGGCTACACCTTC	CSARVQRRSFYGYTF
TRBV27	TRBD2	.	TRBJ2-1	TGTGCCAGCAGTTATAGCGGGAGGCAGTTCTTC	CASSYSGRQFF
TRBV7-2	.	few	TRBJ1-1	TGTGCCAGCAGCCTACGGACAGCTGAAGCTTTCTTT	CASSLRTAEAFF
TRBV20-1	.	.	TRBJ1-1	TGCAGTGCTTGGGGGCAGCTGAACACTGAAGCTTTCTTT	CSAWGQLNTEAFF
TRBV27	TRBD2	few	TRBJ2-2	TGTGCCAGCACCCAACTAGCGGGGTCGAACACCGGGGAGCTGTTTTTT	CASTQLAGSNTGELFF
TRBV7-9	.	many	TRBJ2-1	TGTGCCAGCAGCTTAGTTCGGGGGAGCTCCTACAATGAGCAGTTCTTC	CASSLVRGSSYNEQFF
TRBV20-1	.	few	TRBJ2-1	TGCAGTGCTATCCCTATGAAGGTCTCCTACAATGAGCAGTTCTTC	CSAIPMKVSYNEQFF
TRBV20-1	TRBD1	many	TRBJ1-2	TGCAGTGCTAGATGGGGACAGGGGCGAGGAAGGGACTATGGCTACACCTTC	CSARWGQGRGRDYGYTF
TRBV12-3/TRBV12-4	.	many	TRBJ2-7	TGTGCCAGCAGTTCTATCGGGAGTGGCTACGAGCAGTACTTC	CASSSIGSGYEQYF
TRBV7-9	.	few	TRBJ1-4	TGTGCCAGCAGCCCGGACAGCCGAAATGAAAAACTGTTTTTT	CASSPDSRNEKLFF
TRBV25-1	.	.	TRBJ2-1	TGTGCCAGCAGTGAATGCTGGGTGTTTTCCTACAATGAGCAGTTCTTC	CASSECWVFSYNEQFF
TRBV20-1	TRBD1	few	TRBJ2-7	TGCAGTGCTAGAGGGGACAGGGGTAACGAGCAGTACTTC	CSARGDRGNEQYF
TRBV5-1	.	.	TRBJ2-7	TGCGCCAGCAGCGTTACGGGACTTACTCCCTACGAGCAGTACTTC	CASSVTGLTPYEQYF
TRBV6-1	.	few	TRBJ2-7	TGTGCCAGCAGAAAAGGCGGTTCAGCCCCCTACGAGCAGTACTTC	CASRKGGSAPYEQYF
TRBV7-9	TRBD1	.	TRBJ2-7	TGTGCCAGCAGTTCCGGGACAGGGGGCAGTGAGCAGTACTTC	CASSSGTGGSEQYF
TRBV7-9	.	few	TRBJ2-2	TGTGCCAGCAGCTTAGCCGTCTCCGTATCGTCCGGGGAGCTGTTTTTT	CASSLAVSVSSGELFF
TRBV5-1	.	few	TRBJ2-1	TGCGCCAGCAGCTTTGGCAACAAGAACAATGAGCAGTTCTTC	CASSFGNKNNEQFF
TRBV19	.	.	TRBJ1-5	TGTGCCACCAGCCCGTGGGGACAAAATAGCAATCAGCCCCAGCATTTT	CATSPWGQNSNQPQHF
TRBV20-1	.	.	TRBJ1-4	TGCAGTGCTAGAGACGGCGGTGGCGGATCTAATGAAAAACTGTTTTTT	CSARDGGGGSNEKLFF
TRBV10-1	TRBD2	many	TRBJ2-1	TGCGCCAGCAGTGATCGAGGGAGGGTCGGGTACAATGAGCAGTTCTTC	CASSDRGRVGYNEQFF
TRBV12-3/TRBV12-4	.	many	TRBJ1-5	TGTGCCAGCAGTTTCCCAGGTCAGCCCCAGCATTTT	CASSFPGQPQHF
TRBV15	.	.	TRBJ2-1	TGTGCCACCAGCACCCTCCCCGTTTACAATGAGCAGTTCTTC	CATSTLPVYNEQFF
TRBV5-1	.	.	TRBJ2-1	TGCGCCAGCAGCCATCTGGTGGTCAATGAGCAGTTCTTC	CASSHLVVNEQFF
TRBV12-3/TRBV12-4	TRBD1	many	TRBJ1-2	TGTGCCAGCAGCTACTACAACCTGACAGGGCAGAACTATGGCTACACCTTC	CASSYYNLTGQNYGYTF
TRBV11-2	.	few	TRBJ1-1	TGTGCCAGCAGCTTAAAAGCGGGACTTCAGAACACTGAAGCTTTCTTT	CASSLKAGLQNTEAFF
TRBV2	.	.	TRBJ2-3	TGTGCCAGCGTACACGGGAGCGGTAGTACAGATACGCAGTATTTT	CASVHGSGSTDTQYF
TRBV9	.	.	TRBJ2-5	TGTGCCAGCAGCGTAAATTATCTCGTCGGCCAAGAGACCCAGTACTTC	CASSVNYLVGQETQYF
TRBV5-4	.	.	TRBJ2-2	TGTGCCAGCAGCGTGTCGCCCTCACCAATGAACACAGGGTCCGGGGAGCTGTTTTTT	CASSVSPSPMNTGSGELFF
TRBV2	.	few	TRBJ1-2	TGTGCCAGCAGTGGAGTGGGGGCCTACACCTTC	CASSGVGAYTF
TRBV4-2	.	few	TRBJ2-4	TGTGCCAGCAGCCCTCAATTGGGGGTCCCTAAAAACATTCAGTACTTC	CASSPQLGVPKNIQYF
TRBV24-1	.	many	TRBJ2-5	TGTGCCACCAGTTCCTCTGCGGGTCAACAAGAGACCCAGTACTTC	CATSSSAGQQETQYF
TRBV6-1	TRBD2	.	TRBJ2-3	TGTGCCAGCAGGCTAGCGGGGGGGCCTGCAGATACGCAGTATTTT	CASRLAGGPADTQYF
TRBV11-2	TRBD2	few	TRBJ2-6	TGTGCCAGCAGCTCGCGGACTAGTACTCTCTCTGGGGCCAACGTCCTGACTTTC	CASSSRTSTLSGANVLTF